These 28 T cell receptor beta chains share one sample of origin, sequenced in a study of cytomegalovirus exposure and HLA in healthy donors. Researchers ran the PCR with 60 Vbeta and 13 Jbeta primers. Using immunoSEQ multiplex PCR, the repertoire was profiled, and TCRdb retains in-frame clones only, with some absent. The sample lists more than 110,000 clones, 60% to 75% occurring once. The sample was PBMCs. These receptors originate from a man in his thirties or forties in good health and CMV-seronegative.

V and J are TRBV6-6 and TRBJ1-2; D not certain. The length of the CDR3 is 14 residues. Per the germline V gene, CDR1 is MNHNY and CDR2 is SVGAGI (reference sequence). Trimming pared 0 bases from V and 8 bases from J, leaving 13 bases between. DNA of the CDR3: TGTGCCAGCAGTTACTCCATTAACCCGGGGGGCTACACCTTC. Its protein product is CASSYSINPGGYTF.

This chain uses TRBV28 with TRBJ2-3; TRBD2 matches at 12 bases. V shed 5 bases, J shed 6 bases, and the junction held 9 bases outside the gene matches. Germline CDR1 is MDHEN and CDR2 is SYDVKM. CDR3 length: 16 amino acids. The CDR3 coding sequence is TGTGCCAGCAGTACATTGACTAGCGGGAGTACTGATACGCAGTATTTT. This sequence encodes CASSTLTSGSTDTQYF.

This clone was found many times. The CDR3 nucleotides are TGCGCCAGCAGCCAAGGTAAAGGGGGTGGTACTGAAGCTTTCTTT. It translates to CASSQGKGGGTEAFF. This chain uses TRBV4-1 with TRBJ1-1, with D possibly matching TRBD1 (6 bases). Looked up from germline, CDR1 is MGHRA and CDR2 is YSYEKL. CDR3 length: 15 residues. Trimming shortened V by 1 base and J by 5 bases, and 14 bases separated the two germline ends.

The rearrangement uses TRBV29-1 and TRBJ1-1; 8 bases match TRBD1. The CDR3 covers 12 residues. Trimming cost V 6 bases and J 4 bases; bases outside gene matches: 4. CDR1 and CDR2 (germline): SQVTM, ANQGSEA. In DNA, the CDR3 is TGCAGCGTCGACACAGGGGGCACTGAAGCTTTCTTT. Translating it yields CSVDTGGTEAFF.

The chain links TRBV28 to TRBJ1-2; TRBD1 is a possible D gene (5 bases). The germline V and J ends were trimmed by 3 bases and 13 bases, with 15 bases remaining between them. Germline-derived CDR1 and CDR2 are MDHEN and SYDVKM. The CDR3 has 12 amino acids. The CDR3 DNA reads as TGTGCCAGCAGTTTTGGCAGGGATCTATTCACCTTC. It codes for CASSFGRDLFTF.

V and J are TRBV27 and TRBJ2-7; 8 nucleotides match TRBD2. This CDR3 contains 15 residues. Germline V gene lookup returns CDR1 MNHEY and CDR2 SMNVEV (reference sequence). Trimming cost V 2 bases and J 2 bases; bases outside gene matches: 5. The CDR3, as DNA: TGTGCCAGCAGTTTAGTACCGGGGGGGCCCTACGAGCAGTACTTC. It translates to CASSLVPGGPYEQYF.

This clone was counted between two and nine times. The chain combines TRBV2 with TRBJ2-1; TRBD2 might be the D (6 bases). V was shortened by 10 bases and J by 10 bases, with 17 bases between the two germline ends. Looked up from germline, CDR1 is SNHLY and CDR2 is FYNNEI. The CDR3 loop spans 12 amino acids. The CDR3 nucleotides read TGTGCCACTCTATCGGGGGTTGGCGAGCAGTTCTTC. This encodes CATLSGVGEQFF. Full variable domain (missing parts from reference TRBV2 and TRBJ2-1): EPEVTQTPSHQVTQMGQEVILRCVPISNHLYFYWYRQILGQKVEFLVSFYNNEISEKSEIFDDQFSVERPDGSNFTLKIRSTKLEDSAMYFCATLSGVGEQFFGPGTRLTVL.

This clone was observed a few times. CDR3 DNA: TGTGCCAGCAGTTTAACCCTAGCGGGAGGGCCCGGCGAGCAGTACTTC. It is translated as CASSLTLAGGPGEQYF. The chain combines TRBV27 with TRBJ2-7; 12 bases match TRBD2. The CDR3 consists of 16 residues. Germline lookup yields CDR1 MNHEY and CDR2 SMNVEV (reference sequence). Losses at the gene ends were 2 bases for V and 6 bases for J; bases not matched to a gene: 8.

This chain connects TRBV29-1 to TRBJ1-1, with 7 nucleotides matching TRBD1. The V gene's germline CDR1 is SQVTM and CDR2 ANQGSEA. The length of the CDR3 is 11 residues. V lost 7 bases, J lost 8 bases, and 7 bases stayed unmatched. For the CDR3, the DNA is TGCAGCGCCCAGTCAGGGGGGGAAGCTTTCTTT. Its translation is CSAQSGGEAFF.

V usage is TRBV2 and J usage is TRBJ2-4; D perhaps matches TRBD1 (6 bases). This CDR3 has 13 residues. Trimming left V 2 bases short and J 12 bases short, with 14 bases between. Germline CDR1 SNHLY, CDR2 FYNNEI. CDR3 residues: CASSEMSMDSQYF. The CDR3, as DNA: TGTGCCAGCAGTGAAATGAGTATGGACAGTCAGTACTTC.

The V call is TRBV15, the J call TRBJ2-5, with 8 bases fitting TRBD1. V lost 5 bases to trimming and J lost 1 base; unmatched junction nucleotides: 9. CDR3 length equals 16 residues. Germline CDR1 LNHNV, CDR2 YYDKDF (reference sequence). CDR3 sequence reads: CATSPTLGQGQETQYF. For the CDR3, the DNA is TGTGCCACCAGCCCAACCCTAGGACAGGGCCAAGAGACCCAGTACTTC.

V and J are TRBV5-1 and TRBJ2-7, with D maybe TRBD1 (5 bases). The CDR3 runs to 14 residues. Germline V gene sequence: CDR1 SGHRS, CDR2 YFSETQ. V was cut by 4 bases and J by 2 bases, with 13 bases left in between. CDR3 nucleotide sequence: TGCGCCAGCAGCCCAGATCGACAGACCTACGAGCAGTACTTC. Translation: CASSPDRQTYEQYF. The variable domain in full, completed from reference TRBV5-1 and TRBJ2-7, reads KAGVTQTPRYLIKTRGQQVTLSCSPISGHRSVSWYQQTPGQGLQFLFEYFSETQRNKGNFPGRFSGRQFSNSRSEMNVSTLELGDSALYLCASSPDRQTYEQYFGPGTRLTVT.

The CDR3 DNA follows: TGTGCCAGCAGCGCCCAGACAGGGGGAAGAAAAGGCGAGCAGTACTTC. This gives the protein CASSAQTGGRKGEQYF. The V and J genes are TRBV9 and TRBJ2-7; 9 nucleotides align to TRBD1. V gave up 3 bases and J gave up 6 bases; unmatched junction bases: 13. CDR1 and CDR2 (germline): SGDLS, YYNGEE. The CDR3 runs 16 residues. Complete variable domain (other parts from reference TRBV9 and TRBJ2-7): DSGVTQTPKHLITATGQRVTLRCSPRSGDLSVYWYQQSLDQGLQFLIQYYNGEERAKGNILERFSAQQFPDLHSELNLSSLELGDSALYFCASSAQTGGRKGEQYFGPGTRLTVT.

The J gene is TRBJ2-3, the V gene TRBV6-5, with 8 bases aligning to TRBD1. With 8 bases clipped from V and 1 base from J, the junction kept 5 bases outside the gene matches. The CDR3 is 14 amino acids. CDR1 and CDR2 from the germline V gene are MNHEY and SVGAGI. This chain's CDR3 is CASRRGHGTDTQYF. Written as DNA, the CDR3 is TGTGCCAGCCGCAGGGGGCATGGCACAGATACGCAGTATTTT.

This clone was counted only a few times. V is TRBV6-4 and J is TRBJ1-2, with D uncertain. Trimming pared 6 bases from V and 5 bases from J, leaving 16 bases between. The CDR3 has 14 amino acids. From germline, CDR1 is MRHNA and CDR2 SNTAGT. CDR3 residues: CASSHSGKGYGYTF. In nucleotides, the CDR3 is TGTGCCAGCAGCCACTCGGGGAAGGGATATGGCTACACCTTC.

This clone came up a few times. J is TRBJ2-5 and V is TRBV7-8, with D unresolved. Germline lookup yields CDR1 SGHVS and CDR2 FQNEAQ. The CDR3 has 14 residues. V gave up 1 base and J gave up 5 bases, with 11 bases separating them. In DNA, the CDR3 is TGTGCCAGCAGCTTAGTTGAGGCCAGCGAGACCCAGTACTTC. It specifies CASSLVEASETQYF.

This clone was seen a few times. The rearrangement uses TRBV19 and TRBJ1-1; 12 nucleotides align to TRBD1. This CDR3 contains 15 residues. V shed 5 bases and J 4 bases; nucleotides not matched to a gene: 5. Germline V gene lookup returns CDR1 LNHDA and CDR2 SQIVND (reference sequence). The CDR3 nucleotides are TGTGCCAGTAGTCCACCGGGACAGGGGGCCACTGAAGCTTTCTTT. Translated: CASSPPGQGATEAFF.

J is TRBJ2-1 and V is TRBV18, with TRBD2 matching 12 bases. This CDR3 region has 16 residues. Germline assignment: CDR1 KGHSH and CDR2 LQKENI. V dropped 0 bases and J dropped 7; count of bases not matched to a gene: 4. CDR3 loop: CASSPPTSGRRNEQFF. The CDR3 nucleotides read TGTGCCAGCTCACCACCGACTAGCGGGAGAAGGAATGAGCAGTTCTTC.

The chain joins TRBV19 to TRBJ1-1; no definite D call. The V end was cut by 2 bases, the J end by 1 base, with 8 bases between. From germline, CDR1 is LNHDA and CDR2 SQIVND (reference sequence). The CDR3 spans 14 residues. CDR3 region: CASSISIRNTEAFF. The CDR3 bases are TGTGCCAGTAGTATATCTATCCGGAACACTGAAGCTTTCTTT.

This clone was seen a handful of times. J is TRBJ2-5 and V is TRBV19; TRBD2 aligns across 7 bases. The CDR3 totals 14 residues. Germline V gene lookup returns CDR1 LNHDA and CDR2 SQIVND (reference sequence). J lost 5 bases, V lost 8 bases, and 11 bases had no gene match. CDR3 in amino acids: CASRGEGDLETQYF. The DNA for the CDR3 is TGTGCCAGTCGCGGGGAGGGTGATTTGGAGACCCAGTACTTC. Combining the CDR3 with reference TRBV19 and TRBJ2-5 gives the whole variable domain DGGITQSPKYLFRKEGQNVTLSCEQNLNHDAMYWYRQDPGQGLRLIYYSQIVNDFQKGDIAEGYSVSREKKESFPLTVTSAQKNPTAFYLCASRGEGDLETQYFGPGTRLLVL.

The rearrangement uses TRBV19 and TRBJ1-1; 7 bases fit TRBD1. Germline values: CDR1 LNHDA, CDR2 SQIVND (reference sequence). This CDR3 has 12 amino acids. V gave up 6 bases and J gave up 6 bases; unmatched junction bases: 4. CDR3 region: CASSLQGAEAFF. The CDR3 nucleotides are TGTGCCAGTAGCCTCCAGGGGGCTGAAGCTTTCTTT.

The V and J genes are TRBV5-1 and TRBJ2-5; D is perhaps TRBD2 (5 bases). The CDR3 is 15 amino acids. Trimming cost V 0 bases and J 3 bases, with 12 bases left between them. Per the germline V gene, CDR1 is SGHRS and CDR2 is YFSETQ. The chain's CDR3 is CASSLAASTEETQYF. The CDR3 DNA reads as TGCGCCAGCAGCTTGGCCGCTAGCACCGAAGAGACCCAGTACTTC. Complete variable domain (other parts from reference TRBV5-1 and TRBJ2-5): KAGVTQTPRYLIKTRGQQVTLSCSPISGHRSVSWYQQTPGQGLQFLFEYFSETQRNKGNFPGRFSGRQFSNSRSEMNVSTLELGDSALYLCASSLAASTEETQYFGPGTRLLVL.

V is TRBV4-1 and J is TRBJ2-1; 8 nucleotides align to TRBD2. There are 16 residues in the CDR3. CDR1 MGHRA and CDR2 YSYEKL come from the germline V gene. The J segment lost 7 bases and the V segment lost 1 base, leaving 9 bases of the junction unmatched. The CDR3 sequence is CASSQVYAGGRNEQFF. Here the CDR3 DNA reads TGCGCCAGCAGCCAAGTCTATGCGGGAGGTCGGAATGAGCAGTTCTTC.

The chain combines TRBV4-2 with TRBJ2-1, with D possibly matching TRBD2 (6 bases). Deletions cut 4 bases from V and 0 bases from J, with 13 bases between. CDR1 LGHNA and CDR2 YNFKEQ come from the germline V gene. CDR3 length: 16 amino acids. The DNA of the CDR3 is TGTGCCAGCAGCCTAGGGACTTCCAGCTCCTACAATGAGCAGTTCTTC. Its translation is CASSLGTSSSYNEQFF.

The chain employs TRBV18 and TRBJ2-3, with TRBD2 matching 8 bases. Germline V gene data show CDR1 as KGHSH and CDR2 as LQKENI. The CDR3 is 16 amino acids. Trimming cost V 3 bases and J 2 bases; bases outside gene matches: 7. The CDR3 loop is CASSPRVAGNTDTQYF. Written as DNA, the CDR3 is TGTGCCAGCTCACCTCGAGTAGCGGGGAACACAGATACGCAGTATTTT.

The CDR3 here is CASSLSTGTGDQPQHF. The CDR3 bases are TGTGCCAGCAGCTTATCGACTGGGACAGGGGATCAGCCCCAGCATTTT. V gene TRBV7-9 combines with J gene TRBJ1-5; 10 nucleotides match TRBD1. This CDR3 has 16 amino acids. CDR1 is SEHNR, CDR2 FQNEAQ, per germline (reference sequence). With V trimmed by 2 bases and J by 5 bases, 6 bases remained unmatched.

This chain connects TRBV18 to TRBJ1-5; no clear D. V was cut by 0 bases and J by 1 base, with 7 bases left in between. Per the germline V gene, CDR1 is KGHSH and CDR2 is LQKENI. This CDR3 is built from 15 residues. The CDR3 spells CASSPPEGSNQPQHF. As DNA, the CDR3 is TGTGCCAGCTCACCACCTGAGGGAAGCAATCAGCCCCAGCATTTT. The complete variable domain, with remaining parts taken from reference TRBV18 and TRBJ1-5, reads NAGVMQNPRHLVRRRGQEARLRCSPMKGHSHVYWYRQLPEEGLKFMVYLQKENIIDESGMPKERFSAEFPKEGPSILRIQQVVRGDSAAYFCASSPPEGSNQPQHFGDGTRLSIL.

This sequence joins TRBV10-3 and TRBJ1-2, with D unclear. This CDR3 is 13 amino acids long. Germline CDR1 ENHRY, CDR2 SYGVKD. Trimming stripped 8 bases from V and 5 bases from J, with 15 bases between. CDR3 sequence: CAIGEESGYGYTF. CDR3 DNA sequence: TGTGCCATCGGAGAGGAGTCGGGATATGGCTACACCTTC.